The rows below give T cell receptor beta chains drawn from one sample of a study of T cell repertoires in cytomegalovirus infection. Each CDR3 protein is one row after TCRdb ran MiXCR on the reads. This table has over 250,000 distinct CDR3 sequences, approximately 22% appearing once. The antigens for these receptors are not known. The specimen comprised cultured PBMCs, sampled from culture after CMV antigen stimulation. These receptors originate from a human donor in good health (CMV status not recorded). Some clones in this sample may be carry-over from other donors' samples. Both conserved end residues are part of each CDR3. D genes are given only for firm matches. Size tells how often a clone was seen (once, few, many) or the class of an expanded clone, and some rows leave it out.

D	V	size	J	CDR3	DNA
TRBD1	TRBV11-2	NA	TRBJ1-4	CASSRQGTGQKLFF	TGTGCCAGCAGCCGACAGGGGACAGGGCAAAAACTGTTTTTT
NA	TRBV4-3	NA	TRBJ2-1	CASSQGSRNEQFF	TGCGCCAGCAGCCAAGGGAGCAGGAATGAGCAGTTCTTC
NA	TRBV7-2	NA	TRBJ2-1	CASRYGGEQFF	TGTGCCAGCAGGTACGGGGGAGAGCAGTTCTTC
TRBD1	TRBV7-6	many	TRBJ2-2	CASSPFAGGNTGELFF	TGTGCCAGCAGCCCCTTTGCAGGGGGAAACACCGGGGAGCTGTTTTTT
NA	TRBV20-1	NA	TRBJ1-5	CSASEVNQPQHF	TGCAGTGCTAGCGAGGTCAATCAGCCCCAGCATTTT
TRBD2	TRBV7-2	NA	TRBJ2-2	CASSLNILAGGYGTGELFF	TGTGCCAGCAGCTTAAATATCCTAGCGGGAGGGTATGGCACCGGGGAGCTGTTTTTT
NA	TRBV19	NA	TRBJ2-2	CARSAPRGAVGTGELFF	TGTGCCAGAAGTGCCCCTCGGGGGGCGGTGGGCACCGGGGAGCTGTTTTTT
TRBD2	TRBV28	many	TRBJ2-1	CASSPREGEGSDNEQFF	TGTGCCAGCAGCCCCCGGGAGGGAGAAGGGTCTGACAATGAGCAGTTCTTC
NA	TRBV7-2	many	TRBJ1-5	CASSLWSQGGQPQHF	TGTGCCAGCAGCTTATGGTCACAGGGAGGTCAGCCCCAGCATTTT
NA	TRBV6-1	few	TRBJ2-3	CASMVLNLGTDTQYF	TGTGCCAGCATGGTTCTGAACCTCGGCACAGATACGCAGTATTTT
TRBD2	TRBV5-6	NA	TRBJ2-2	CASSLLLAVTGELFF	TGTGCCAGCAGCTTGCTACTAGCGGTCACCGGGGAGCTGTTTTTT
NA	TRBV20-1	NA	TRBJ1-6	CSARQSGTLDSPLHF	TGCAGTGCTAGACAATCGGGGACGCTAGATTCACCCCTCCACTTT
TRBD1	TRBV6-2/TRBV6-3	NA	TRBJ2-7	CASSPGTASLYEQYF	TGTGCCAGCAGTCCCGGGACAGCGAGTCTTTACGAGCAGTACTTC
TRBD2	TRBV4-3	NA	TRBJ2-2	CASSQVRTSGMTGELFF	TGCGCCAGCAGCCAAGTCAGGACTAGCGGGATGACCGGGGAGCTGTTTTTT
NA	TRBV3-1	NA	TRBJ1-5	CASSQTTQGFQPQHF	TGTGCCAGCAGCCAGACAACTCAGGGGTTTCAGCCCCAGCATTTT
NA	TRBV7-8	many	TRBJ1-2	CASSLRESGDGYTF	TGTGCCAGCAGCTTAAGGGAGTCAGGGGACGGCTACACCTTC
NA	TRBV5-4	NA	TRBJ2-2	CASSMVGLPDTGELFF	TGTGCCAGCAGCATGGTTGGACTACCCGACACCGGGGAGCTGTTTTTT
NA	TRBV20-1	few	TRBJ1-5	CSAGESPNQPQHF	TGCAGTGCTGGTGAGTCGCCTAATCAGCCCCAGCATTTT
NA	TRBV12-3/TRBV12-4	few	TRBJ2-7	CASSPQLGNYEQYF	TGTGCCAGCAGCCCTCAACTAGGGAACTACGAGCAGTACTTC
TRBD2	TRBV6-2/TRBV6-3	many	TRBJ2-7	CASSPIQRLAGKNEQYF	TGTGCCAGCAGTCCGATCCAGAGACTAGCGGGAAAGAACGAGCAGTACTTC
NA	TRBV12-3/TRBV12-4	many	TRBJ2-7	CASSLSFAKLTYEQYF	TGTGCCAGCAGTTTAAGCTTCGCCAAACTAACCTACGAGCAGTACTTC
NA	TRBV7-4	NA	TRBJ1-2	CASSDRGGGWAYGYTF	TGTGCCAGCAGCGACAGAGGAGGGGGTTGGGCCTATGGCTACACCTTC
TRBD2	TRBV7-8	many	TRBJ2-1	CASSLGLAGGLYNEQFF	TGTGCCAGCAGCTTAGGACTAGCGGGAGGTCTTTACAATGAGCAGTTCTTC